The entry that follows covers one TCR beta chain sequence. The antigen is unknown. The record originates from a study of shared clonotypes between healthy human individuals. Study overall: A couple of women and a few men aged 18 to 49 served as donors.

Overall study results and limits: Among donors, sharing of clonotypes was expected to be affected by sequencing depth. Among the subsets, naive ones generally showed larger estimated richness than memory ones. Relative to their counterparts shared across all four donors, non-shared clonotypes exhibited diminished generation probabilities.

It was CD45RO-negative cells, positively selected for CCR7, that made up naive CD8 cells, with terminally differentiated effector memory CD45RA+ cells excluded. The method was immunoSEQ multiplex PCR; TCRdb's version includes in-frame clones alone and lacks a portion of them. The sample lists some 2 million clones; over 85% were seen once. This sequence was found in a man aged 18 to 30 in good health. Sample: naive CD8+ T cells sorted from blood.

This chain's CDR3 is CASSLTRSSYNEQFF. The CDR3 coding sequence is TGTGCCAGCAGCTTAACTCGAAGCTCCTACAATGAGCAGTTCTTC. The V call is TRBV13, the J call TRBJ2-1; D is unclear. Trimming stripped 2 bases from V and 0 bases from J, with 8 bases between. The germline CDR1 and CDR2 sequences are PRHDT and FYEKMQ (reference sequence). The CDR3 covers 15 residues.